The rows below give T cell receptor beta chains drawn from one sample of a study of T cells in Graves' hyperthyroidism and ophthalmopathy. TCRdb reanalysed the multiplex PCR reads using MiXCR and keeps one entry per CDR3 protein. The data show a few hundred thousand distinct CDR3 sequences, about 14% seen once. The sample consisted of blood. The receptors come from a woman under 40 with Graves' ophthalmopathy. Both conserved end residues are part of each CDR3. A D gene is named only where the DNA matches it firmly. Some rows mark clone size as missing; the rest say once, few, many or name a class of expanded clone.

J: TRBJ1-5; size: few; V: TRBV20-1; D: .; DNA: TGCAGTGCCACCGAAGTACAGGGACGGGATCAGCCCCAGCATTTT; CDR3: CSATEVQGRDQPQHF
J: TRBJ1-6; size: .; V: TRBV7-9; D: TRBD1; DNA: TGTGCCAGCAGCTTACCCCCGGGACAGGGGTTATCACCCCTCCACTTT; CDR3: CASSLPPGQGLSPLHF
J: TRBJ2-7; size: many; V: TRBV6-6; D: .; DNA: TGTGCCAGCAGTTACTCCGGCTCTCCCTACTCCTACGAGCAGTACTTC; CDR3: CASSYSGSPYSYEQYF
J: TRBJ2-7; size: few; V: TRBV5-1; D: .; DNA: TGCGCCAGCAGCTTGATGCCCGACTCTAAGTACGAGCAGTACTTC; CDR3: CASSLMPDSKYEQYF
J: TRBJ1-1; size: many; V: TRBV19; D: TRBD1; DNA: TGTGCCAGTAGTACCTCGACAGGGGGCCACACTGAAGCTTTCTTT; CDR3: CASSTSTGGHTEAFF
J: TRBJ2-2; size: many; V: TRBV27; D: TRBD1; DNA: TGTGCCAGCAGCGAGAGGGACAGATCTTTTGGCGTCGCCGGGGAGCTGTTTTTT; CDR3: CASSERDRSFGVAGELFF
J: TRBJ2-2; size: many; V: TRBV12-3/TRBV12-4; D: .; DNA: TGTGCCAGCAGTTTAGGCCCGGGGACGAACACCGGGGAGCTGTTTTTT; CDR3: CASSLGPGTNTGELFF
J: TRBJ1-5; size: few; V: TRBV6-1; D: .; DNA: TGTGCCAGCAGTGAAAGCCCCCGGGGGGGCAATCAGCCCCAGCATTTT; CDR3: CASSESPRGGNQPQHF
J: TRBJ2-1; size: few; V: TRBV9; D: .; DNA: TGTGCCAGCAGCGGCTCCCGGGACACCCCCTACAATGAGCAGTTCTTC; CDR3: CASSGSRDTPYNEQFF
J: TRBJ2-2; size: many; V: TRBV18; D: .; DNA: TGTGCCAGCTCACCTCTAGGGGCGAACACCGGGGAGCTGTTTTTT; CDR3: CASSPLGANTGELFF
J: TRBJ2-7; size: many; V: TRBV28; D: TRBD2; DNA: TGTGCCAGCAGTCCCCCGCCGGGACTAGCGGGGGGGGGAGGCTACGAGCAGTACTTC; CDR3: CASSPPPGLAGGGGYEQYF
J: TRBJ2-2; size: many; V: TRBV9; D: .; DNA: TGTGCCAGCAGCGTAACAGGGATCACGAATACCGGGGAGCTGTTTTTT; CDR3: CASSVTGITNTGELFF
J: TRBJ2-1; size: many; V: TRBV11-2; D: TRBD2; DNA: TGTGCCAGCAGCTTACTTGGTGGCCTTAGCGGGGGGCTCCCCTACAATGAGCAGTTCTTC; CDR3: CASSLLGGLSGGLPYNEQFF
J: TRBJ2-1; size: many; V: TRBV5-4; D: .; DNA: TGTGCCAGCAGCTTTTGGACAGGGAGGGCCTACAATGAGCAGTTCTTC; CDR3: CASSFWTGRAYNEQFF
J: TRBJ2-2; size: .; V: TRBV7-2; D: TRBD2; DNA: TGTGCCAGCATCGAGGGGGGCTCTAGCGGGGGGGCCAGGGCGAGGGAGCTGTTTTTT; CDR3: CASIEGGSSGGARARELFF
J: TRBJ2-1; size: many; V: TRBV14; D: .; DNA: TGTGCCAGCAGCCACCTCGGGACCTACAATGAGCAGTTCTTC; CDR3: CASSHLGTYNEQFF
J: TRBJ2-7; size: many; V: TRBV7-9; D: .; DNA: TGTGCCAGCAGCCTTGACAGGGAGGGCGAGCAGTACTTC; CDR3: CASSLDREGEQYF
J: TRBJ2-1; size: many; V: TRBV7-7; D: TRBD2; DNA: TGTGCTAGCAGCTCCCGACTAGCGGGGGTCAATGAGCAGTTCTTC; CDR3: CASSSRLAGVNEQFF
J: TRBJ1-1; size: many; V: TRBV12-3/TRBV12-4; D: .; DNA: TGTGCCAGCAACACCGTTGGGGGTGGAACTGAAGCTTTCTTT; CDR3: CASNTVGGGTEAFF
J: TRBJ2-5; size: .; V: TRBV24-1; D: .; DNA: TGTGCCACCAGTGATTACTGGGGTAGCGGGACCCAGTACTTC; CDR3: CATSDYWGSGTQYF
J: TRBJ2-1; size: many; V: TRBV11-2; D: TRBD2; DNA: TGTGCCAGCAGCCGGACTAGCGGGGGGGTCTACAATGAGCAGTTCTTC; CDR3: CASSRTSGGVYNEQFF
J: TRBJ2-5; size: .; V: TRBV20-1; D: TRBD2; DNA: TGCAGTGCTAGAGGCCCGCTAGCGGGGACGGGAGGGGAGACCCAGTACTTC; CDR3: CSARGPLAGTGGETQYF
J: TRBJ2-5; size: .; V: TRBV5-1; D: .; DNA: TGCGCCAGCAGCACAGTTCGGGGCCAAGAGACCCAGTACTTC; CDR3: CASSTVRGQETQYF
J: TRBJ1-1; size: few; V: TRBV27; D: .; DNA: TGTGCCAGCCAAGACAGGCATGAAGCTTTCTTT; CDR3: CASQDRHEAFF
J: TRBJ1-6; size: many; V: TRBV3-1; D: .; DNA: TGTGCCAGCAGCTCAGTGGGGGATAATTCACCCCTCCACTTT; CDR3: CASSSVGDNSPLHF
J: TRBJ2-7; size: .; V: TRBV5-1; D: .; DNA: TGCGCCAGCAGCATAGATAATGGACAGTACTACGAGCAGTACTTC; CDR3: CASSIDNGQYYEQYF
J: TRBJ2-7; size: many; V: TRBV7-6; D: .; DNA: TGTGCCAGCAGCTTAGCGGGGCCCAGCTACGAGCAGTACTTC; CDR3: CASSLAGPSYEQYF
J: TRBJ2-3; size: .; V: TRBV20-1; D: .; DNA: TGCAGTGCTAGATCGTGGGGGGCAGATACGCAGTATTTT; CDR3: CSARSWGADTQYF
J: TRBJ2-3; size: many; V: TRBV5-1; D: .; DNA: TGCGCCAGCAGCCAGGTCACCGGAGGAACTGTTGATACGCAGTATTTT; CDR3: CASSQVTGGTVDTQYF
J: TRBJ2-3; size: many; V: TRBV2; D: .; DNA: TGTGCCACCGAAGGAGGGGGGGCAGCAGATACGCAGTATTTT; CDR3: CATEGGGAADTQYF
J: TRBJ2-1; size: few; V: TRBV7-3; D: TRBD2; DNA: TGTGCCAGCAGCCCGGGACTAGCGGGGGGGCCTCGGTACAATGAGCAGTTCTTC; CDR3: CASSPGLAGGPRYNEQFF
J: TRBJ2-1; size: many; V: TRBV7-3; D: .; DNA: TGTGCCAGCAGCTTAGGCGCGGGGCCTTACAATGAGCAGTTCTTC; CDR3: CASSLGAGPYNEQFF